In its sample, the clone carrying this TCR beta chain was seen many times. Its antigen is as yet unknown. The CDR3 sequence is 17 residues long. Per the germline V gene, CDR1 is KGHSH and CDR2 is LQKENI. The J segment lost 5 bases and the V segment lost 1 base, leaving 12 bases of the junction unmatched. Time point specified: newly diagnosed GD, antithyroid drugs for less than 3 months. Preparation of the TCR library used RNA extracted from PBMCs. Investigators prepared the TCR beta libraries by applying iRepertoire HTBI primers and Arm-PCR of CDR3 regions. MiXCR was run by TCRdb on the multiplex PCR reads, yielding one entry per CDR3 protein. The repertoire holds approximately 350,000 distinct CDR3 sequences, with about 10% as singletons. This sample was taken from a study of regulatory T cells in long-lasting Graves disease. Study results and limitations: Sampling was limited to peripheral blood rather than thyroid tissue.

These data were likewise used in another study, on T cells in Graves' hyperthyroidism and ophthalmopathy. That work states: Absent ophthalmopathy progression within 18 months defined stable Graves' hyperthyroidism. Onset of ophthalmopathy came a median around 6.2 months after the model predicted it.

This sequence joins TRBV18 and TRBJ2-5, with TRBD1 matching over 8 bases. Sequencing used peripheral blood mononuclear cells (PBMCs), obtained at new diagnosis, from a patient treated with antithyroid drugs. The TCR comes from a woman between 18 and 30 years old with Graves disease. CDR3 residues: CASSPLPPHRGYETQYF. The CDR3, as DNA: TGTGCCAGCTCACCACTACCCCCCCACAGGGGGTATGAGACCCAGTACTTC.